This TCR beta chain was observed in a study of blood T cell repertoires in COVID-19. Assay: immunoSEQ multiplex PCR; the TCRdb copy retains only in-frame clones and omits some. The sample has 300,000 to 350,000 clones, 70% to 90% seen once; the top ten hold 2.2%. The clonotype originates from a young man who had recovered from COVID-19. Material for sequencing was PBMCs or T cells enriched from blood (not recorded which).

Written as DNA, the CDR3 is TGTGCCTGGAGTAACAGGGGTCGGACTGAAGCTTTCTTT. This translates into CAWSNRGRTEAFF. The V and J genes are TRBV30 and TRBJ1-1; TRBD1 agrees at 7 bases. Losses at the gene ends were 2 bases for V and 5 bases for J; bases not matched to a gene: 5. This CDR3 comprises 13 residues. CDR1 is GTSNPN, CDR2 SVGIG, per germline (reference sequence). Full variable domain (outside the CDR3, taken from reference TRBV30 and TRBJ1-1): SQTIHQWPATLVQPVGSPLSLECTVEGTSNPNLYWYRQAAGRGLQLLFYSVGIGQISSEVPQNLSASRPQDRQFILSSKKLLLSDSGFYLCAWSNRGRTEAFFGQGTRLTVV.